Below, 24 T cell receptor beta chains from the same sample are listed, as sequenced in a study of OX40 agonist ivuxolimab in advanced cancers. Library construction relied on the immunoSEQ multiplex PCR assay. The source is immuneACCESS, and TCRdb retained only in-frame sequences with V and J called. Part of the clones is not carried over; for the studies checked, unresolved V genes explain less than half of this, and the remainder is unexplained. In this sample the table shows about 51,000 clones, approximately 91% of which occur a single time. The ten largest clones take up approximately 3.8% of the sample. The starting material was CD4+ or CD8+ T cells sorted from blood, obtained in a trial of the OX40 agonist ivuxolimab. These receptors all come from an adult with an advanced solid tumor such as melanoma, head and neck, liver or kidney cancer.

In its sample, this clone was seen a few times. CDR3 in DNA: TGTGCCAGCAGTTCTTTTCGGGGCAGCTACGAGCAGTACTTC. Translation: CASSSFRGSYEQYF. The gene calls are TRBV6-5 and TRBJ2-7; tentatively, D is TRBD1 or TRBD2 (5 bases each). Germline-derived CDR1 and CDR2 are MNHEY and SVGAGI. With 4 bases removed from V and 3 bases from J, the gap between germline ends came to 13 bases. The CDR3 is 14 residues long.

This clone has just a few counts. V usage is TRBV29-1 and J usage is TRBJ2-2; possible D gene TRBD2, 5 bases. The CDR3 is 16 residues long. Germline CDR1 and CDR2: SQVTM and ANQGSEA. V lost 0 bases and J lost 6, with 17 bases in between. CDR3 DNA sequence: TGCAGCGTTGAAGAAATTCGGGGAGAGGTTCCCGGGGAGCTGTTTTTT. Amino acid sequence: CSVEEIRGEVPGELFF.

The rearrangement uses TRBV19 and TRBJ2-2; a weak D match, TRBD1 (5 bases). Germline lookup yields CDR1 LNHDA and CDR2 SQIVND (reference sequence). CDR3 length: 16 amino acids. Trimming removed 3 bases at V and 6 bases at J, with 17 bases between. The CDR3 loop reads CASSIGAPQKSGELFF. Written as DNA, the CDR3 is TGTGCCAGTAGTATTGGGGCACCCCAGAAGTCCGGGGAGCTGTTTTTT. Based on the CDR3 plus reference TRBV19 and TRBJ2-2, the full variable domain is DGGITQSPKYLFRKEGQNVTLSCEQNLNHDAMYWYRQDPGQGLRLIYYSQIVNDFQKGDIAEGYSVSREKKESFPLTVTSAQKNPTAFYLCASSIGAPQKSGELFFGEGSRLTVL.

V and J are TRBV5-3 and TRBJ1-5; the D gene is possibly TRBD1 (5 bases). TRBV5-3 is treated as an ORF (open reading frame) with a function not yet certain. Trimming pared 4 bases from V and 5 bases from J, leaving 13 bases between. This CDR3 is 14 amino acids long. The CDR3 DNA reads TGTGCCAGAAGCCGGGGGAGGTTTTATCAGCCCCAGCATTTT. Protein: CARSRGRFYQPQHF.

The CDR3 coding sequence is TGTGCCTGGACCCAGTGGCAGGACAATTCACCCCTCCACTTT. Protein: CAWTQWQDNSPLHF. This chain joins TRBV30 and TRBJ1-6, with D unresolved. The V and J ends lost 4 bases and 7 bases respectively, with 14 bases between them. CDR3 length equals 14 residues. CDR1 and CDR2 from the germline V gene are GTSNPN and SVGIG (reference sequence).

This rearrangement joins TRBV4-2 to TRBJ2-6; D not certain. The germline V gene has CDR1 LGHNA and CDR2 YNFKEQ. V lost 3 bases, J lost 4 bases, and 16 bases lay in between. The CDR3 extends over 17 amino acids. Here the CDR3 reads CASSQGTQTTGANVLTF. The CDR3 DNA sequence: TGTGCCAGCAGCCAGGGAACTCAGACGACGGGGGCCAACGTCCTGACTTTC.

J is TRBJ1-6 and V is TRBV5-1, with D tentatively TRBD1 (5 bases). This CDR3 contains 15 residues. V lost 0 bases and J lost 7, with 11 bases in between. The germline V gene has CDR1 SGHRS and CDR2 YFSETQ. CDR3 region: CASSLVSGLNSPLHF. In DNA form, the CDR3 reads TGCGCCAGCAGCTTGGTATCGGGACTAAATTCACCCCTCCACTTT.

This chain joins TRBV5-1 and TRBJ2-7; maybe TRBD1 (6 bases). V lost 1 base and J lost 0, with 14 bases in between. Germline CDR1 reads SGHRS; CDR2 reads YFSETQ. This CDR3 contains 16 residues. The CDR3 loop reads CASSLRQARGSYEQYF. The CDR3 DNA follows: TGCGCCAGCAGCTTGCGACAGGCCAGAGGCTCCTACGAGCAGTACTTC.

The V and J genes are TRBV6-5 and TRBJ2-5; 7 nucleotides align to TRBD1. Losses at the gene ends were 0 bases for V and 4 bases for J; bases not matched to a gene: 5. The CDR3 totals 15 residues. The V gene's germline CDR1 is MNHEY and CDR2 SVGAGI. DNA of the CDR3: TGTGCCAGCAGTTACTCGAAACCAGGGGGAGAGACCCAGTACTTC. As protein: CASSYSKPGGETQYF.

This clone was recorded a few times. V usage is TRBV18 and J usage is TRBJ1-1; perhaps TRBD1 as D (5 bases). CDR1 and CDR2 from the germline V gene are KGHSH and LQKENI. The length of the CDR3 is 14 residues. Between the trimmed V and J ends, which lost 0 bases and 3 bases, there was a span of 8 bases. This CDR3 is CASSPPRGDTEAFF. The CDR3 DNA follows: TGTGCCAGCTCACCACCGCGGGGGGACACTGAAGCTTTCTTT.

The chain employs TRBV6-4 and TRBJ2-7, with 8 bases lining up with TRBD1. Germline CDR1 and CDR2: MRHNA and SNTAGT. V dropped 6 bases and J dropped 2; count of bases not matched to a gene: 12. This CDR3 comprises 16 residues. The CDR3 nucleotides read TGTGCCAGCAGCCAGACTATGGGACAGGCCCCCTACGAGCAGTACTTC. It yields the protein CASSQTMGQAPYEQYF.

V gene TRBV25-1 combines with J gene TRBJ2-7; 7 bases fit TRBD1. The V gene's germline CDR1 is MGHDK and CDR2 SYGVNS. V lost 2 bases and J lost 4; bases outside the gene matches: 14. The CDR3 is 17 residues long. The CDR3 region has the DNA TGTGCCAGCAGTGAACCGAAACTAGACAGGGAAATTTACGAGCAGTACTTC. Amino acids: CASSEPKLDREIYEQYF.

The rearrangement joins TRBV18 to TRBJ2-5; TRBD2 aligns across 11 bases. The V gene end was trimmed by 0 bases and the J gene end by 4 bases; junction bases not matched to a gene: 4. This CDR3 region has 16 residues. CDR1 KGHSH and CDR2 LQKENI come from the germline V gene. CDR3 bases: TGTGCCAGCTCACCACCACTAGCGGGAGTATTAGAGACCCAGTACTTC. Translated, it gives CASSPPLAGVLETQYF.

The V gene is TRBV6-1, the J gene TRBJ2-3; D is unresolved. Germline V gene sequence: CDR1 MNHNS, CDR2 SASEGT. V shed 1 base and J shed 2 bases, with 10 bases lying between them. The CDR3 consists of 15 residues. As DNA, the CDR3 is TGTGCCAGCAGTGAAGAGGTGATGATCACAGATACGCAGTATTTT. This translates into CASSEEVMITDTQYF.

This chain joins TRBV30 and TRBJ2-3; D may match TRBD1 or TRBD2 (6 bases each). The V and J ends lost 8 bases and 1 base respectively, with 28 bases between them. The CDR3 covers 18 residues. Germline V lookup: CDR1 GTSNPN, CDR2 SVGIG (reference sequence). The CDR3 here is CALRDTRGWSGGTDTQYF. CDR3 DNA sequence: TGTGCCCTACGGGACACTCGAGGCTGGTCGGGGGGCACAGATACGCAGTATTTT.

CDR3 DNA sequence: TGTGCCAGCAGTTACTCTGACCGGTCCTACGAGCAGTACTTC. This encodes CASSYSDRSYEQYF. V is TRBV6-5 and J is TRBJ2-7; D ambiguous. The V end lost 0 bases, the J end lost 1 base, and 7 bases lay between the germline ends. Germline lookup yields CDR1 MNHEY and CDR2 SVGAGI. This CDR3 has 14 residues.

Written as DNA, the CDR3 is TGTGCCAGCAGCTTGGGGTCTGAGCAGTTCTTC. This sequence encodes CASSLGSEQFF. V usage is TRBV5-4 and J usage is TRBJ2-1; D not certain. Trimming pared 0 bases from V and 9 bases from J, leaving 4 bases between. This CDR3 is built from 11 residues. The germline V gene encodes CDR1 SGHNT and CDR2 YYREEE (reference sequence).

The chain carries TRBV14 and TRBJ1-3; D gene uncertain. Germline V gene sequence: CDR1 SGHDN, CDR2 FVKESK. The CDR3 is made up of 15 amino acids. V shed 2 bases and J shed 6 bases, with 14 bases lying between them. CDR3 nucleotide sequence: TGTGCCAGCAGCCAACGCCAATGGTACGAAAACACCATATATTTT. Amino acid sequence: CASSQRQWYENTIYF.

This chain joins TRBV19 and TRBJ2-1; D might be TRBD1 (6 bases). The CDR3 length is 13 residues. CDR1 is LNHDA, CDR2 SQIVND, per germline (reference sequence). The V end was cut by 8 bases, the J end by 11 bases, with 19 bases between. CDR3: CASPRTHGTQQFF. The CDR3 DNA reads as TGTGCCAGTCCACGGACCCACGGGACACAGCAGTTCTTC.

This clone came up a few times. This chain connects TRBV15 to TRBJ2-5; D is tentatively TRBD1 or TRBD2 (6 bases each). In germline, CDR1 is LNHNV, CDR2 YYDKDF (reference sequence). V was pared by 6 bases and J by 1 base, with 24 bases between. The CDR3 loop spans 18 amino acids. The CDR3 DNA sequence: TGTGCCACCAGTCGGGCGGTTTGGGGGGCCATGACCCAAGAGACCCAGTACTTC. Translated, it gives CATSRAVWGAMTQETQYF.

This chain connects TRBV9 to TRBJ2-2, with D unresolved. The length of the CDR3 is 13 residues. Deletions cut 0 bases from V and 7 bases from J, with 7 bases between. Germline CDR1 and CDR2: SGDLS and YYNGEE. Here the CDR3 DNA reads TGTGCCAGCAGCGTAGCTCAAGACGGGGAGCTGTTTTTT. It is translated as CASSVAQDGELFF.

The chain links TRBV10-3 to TRBJ2-7; no firm D call. V was shortened by 8 bases and J by 2 bases, with 13 bases between the two germline ends. Germline CDR1 ENHRY, CDR2 SYGVKD. The CDR3 is 13 amino acids. Written as DNA, the CDR3 is TGTGCCATCCTTGAGACAATTACCTACGAGCAGTACTTC. Translated, it gives CAILETITYEQYF.

The V gene is TRBV7-8, the J gene TRBJ2-5; 7 bases are a match to TRBD1. J lost 4 bases, V lost 5 bases, and 7 bases had no gene match. Germline CDR1 reads SGHVS; CDR2 reads FQNEAQ. This CDR3 region has 14 residues. The chain's CDR3 is CASSPGDRVETQYF. CDR3 sequence (DNA): TGTGCCAGCAGCCCCGGCGACAGGGTAGAGACCCAGTACTTC. The full variable domain, in which reference TRBV7-8 and TRBJ2-5 provide the parts outside the CDR3, is GAGVSQSPRYKVAKRGQDVALRCDPISGHVSLFWYQQALGQGPEFLTYFQNEAQLDKSGLPSDRFFAERPEGSVSTLKIQRTQQEDSAVYLCASSPGDRVETQYFGPGTRLLVL.

Here the CDR3 DNA reads TGCAGCGTAGACAGGGGGGGCGAGCAGTACTTC. The encoded protein is CSVDRGGEQYF. This chain connects TRBV29-1 to TRBJ2-7; 9 bases match TRBD1. The CDR3 covers 11 residues. Per the germline V gene, CDR1 is SQVTM and CDR2 is ANQGSEA. Trimming removed 6 bases from V and 6 bases from J; junction bases left unmatched: 3.